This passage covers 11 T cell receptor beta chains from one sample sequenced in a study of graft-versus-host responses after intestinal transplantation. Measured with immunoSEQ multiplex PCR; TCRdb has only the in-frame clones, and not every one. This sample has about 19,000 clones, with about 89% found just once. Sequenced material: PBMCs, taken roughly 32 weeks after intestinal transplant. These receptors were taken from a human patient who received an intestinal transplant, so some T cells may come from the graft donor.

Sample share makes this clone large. CDR3 sequence: CASLLDPTLGEQYF. CDR3 bases: TGTGCCAGCTTGCTCGACCCTACCCTAGGGGAGCAGTACTTC. This chain joins TRBV21-1 and TRBJ2-7. TRBV21-1 is listed as a pseudogene. The CDR3 contains 14 residues.

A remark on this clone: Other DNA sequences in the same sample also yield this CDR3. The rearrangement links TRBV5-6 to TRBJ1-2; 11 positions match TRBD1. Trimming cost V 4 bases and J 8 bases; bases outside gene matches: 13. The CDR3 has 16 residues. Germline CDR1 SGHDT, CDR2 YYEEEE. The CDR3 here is CASSLFFKRTGGGYTF. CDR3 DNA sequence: TGTGCCAGCAGCCTATTTTTCAAAAGGACAGGGGGCGGCTACACCTTC.

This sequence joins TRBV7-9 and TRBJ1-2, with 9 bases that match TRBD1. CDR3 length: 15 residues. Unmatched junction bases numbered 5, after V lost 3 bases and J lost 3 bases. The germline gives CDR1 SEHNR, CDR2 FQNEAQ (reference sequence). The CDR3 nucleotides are TGTGCCAGCAGCTTTGGTCGGGACAGGGACTATGGCTACACCTTC. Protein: CASSFGRDRDYGYTF.

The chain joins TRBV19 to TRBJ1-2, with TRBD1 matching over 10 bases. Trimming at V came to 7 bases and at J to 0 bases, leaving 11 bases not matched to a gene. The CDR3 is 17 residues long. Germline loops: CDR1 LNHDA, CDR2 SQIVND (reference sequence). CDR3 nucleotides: TGTGCCAGTATTGCGGGGACAGGGGTCGCGTCTAACTATGGCTACACCTTC. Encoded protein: CASIAGTGVASNYGYTF.

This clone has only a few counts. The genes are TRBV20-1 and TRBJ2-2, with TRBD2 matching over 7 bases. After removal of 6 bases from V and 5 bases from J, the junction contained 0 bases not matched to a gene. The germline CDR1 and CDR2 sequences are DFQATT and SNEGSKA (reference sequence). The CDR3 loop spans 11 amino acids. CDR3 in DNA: TGCAGTGCGGGGGGGACCGGGGAGCTGTTTTTT. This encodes CSAGGTGELFF.

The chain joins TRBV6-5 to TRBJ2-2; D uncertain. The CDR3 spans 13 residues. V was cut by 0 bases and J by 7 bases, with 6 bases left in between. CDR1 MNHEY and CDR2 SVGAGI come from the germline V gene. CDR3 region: CASSYSGIGELFF. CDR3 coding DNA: TGTGCCAGCAGTTACTCAGGGATCGGGGAGCTGTTTTTT.

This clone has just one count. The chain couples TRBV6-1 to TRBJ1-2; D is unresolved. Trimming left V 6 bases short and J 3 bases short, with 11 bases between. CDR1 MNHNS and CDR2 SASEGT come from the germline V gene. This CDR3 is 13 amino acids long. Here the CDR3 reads CASSGSFDYGYTF. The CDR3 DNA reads TGTGCCAGCAGCGGTAGCTTCGACTATGGCTACACCTTC.

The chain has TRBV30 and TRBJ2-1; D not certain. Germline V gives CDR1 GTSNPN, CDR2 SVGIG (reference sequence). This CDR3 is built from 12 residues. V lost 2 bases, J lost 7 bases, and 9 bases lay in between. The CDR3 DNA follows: TGTGCCTGGAGTTGGGGTCCAAATGAGCAGTTCTTC. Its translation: CAWSWGPNEQFF.

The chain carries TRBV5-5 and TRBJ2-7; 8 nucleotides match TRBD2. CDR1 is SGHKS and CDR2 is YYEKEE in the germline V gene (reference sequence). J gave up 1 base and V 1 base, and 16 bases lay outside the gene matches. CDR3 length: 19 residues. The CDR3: CASSLMPAGGLPRSYEQYF. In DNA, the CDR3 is TGTGCCAGCAGCTTGATGCCCGCGGGGGGCCTACCCAGATCCTACGAGCAGTACTTC.

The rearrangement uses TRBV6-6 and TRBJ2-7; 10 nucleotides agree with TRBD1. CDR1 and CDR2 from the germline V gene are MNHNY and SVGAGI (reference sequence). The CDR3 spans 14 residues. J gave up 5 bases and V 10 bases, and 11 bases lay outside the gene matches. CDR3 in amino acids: CATGGQGVSNEQYF. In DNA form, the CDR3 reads TGTGCCACGGGCGGACAGGGGGTATCGAACGAGCAGTACTTC.

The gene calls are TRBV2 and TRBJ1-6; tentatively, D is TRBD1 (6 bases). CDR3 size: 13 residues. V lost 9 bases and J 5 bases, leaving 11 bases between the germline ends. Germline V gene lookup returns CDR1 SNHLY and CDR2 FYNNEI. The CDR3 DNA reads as TGTGCCAGTACAGGGACCCATAATTCACCCCTCCACTTT. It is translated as CASTGTHNSPLHF. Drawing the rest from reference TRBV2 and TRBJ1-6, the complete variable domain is EPEVTQTPSHQVTQMGQEVILRCVPISNHLYFYWYRQILGQKVEFLVSFYNNEISEKSEIFDDQFSVERPDGSNFTLKIRSTKLEDSAMYFCASTGTHNSPLHFGNGTRLTVT.